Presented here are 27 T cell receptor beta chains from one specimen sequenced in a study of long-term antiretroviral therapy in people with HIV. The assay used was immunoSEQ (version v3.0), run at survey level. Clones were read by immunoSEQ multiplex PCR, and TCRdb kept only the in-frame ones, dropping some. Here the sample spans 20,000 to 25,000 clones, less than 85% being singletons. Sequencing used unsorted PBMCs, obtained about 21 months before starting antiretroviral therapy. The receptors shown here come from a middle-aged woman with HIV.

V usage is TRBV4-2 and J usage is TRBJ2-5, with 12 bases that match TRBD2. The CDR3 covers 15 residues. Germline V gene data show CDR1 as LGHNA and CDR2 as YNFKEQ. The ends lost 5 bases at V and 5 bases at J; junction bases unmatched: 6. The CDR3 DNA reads TGTGCCAGCAGCGATAGGACTAGCGGGATTGAGACCCAGTACTTC. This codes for CASSDRTSGIETQYF.

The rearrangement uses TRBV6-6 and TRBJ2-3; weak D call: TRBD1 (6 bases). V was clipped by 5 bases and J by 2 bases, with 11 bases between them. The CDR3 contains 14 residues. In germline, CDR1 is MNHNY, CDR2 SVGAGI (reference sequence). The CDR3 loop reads CASSKQGFTDTQYF. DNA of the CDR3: TGTGCCAGCAGTAAACAGGGATTCACAGATACGCAGTATTTT.

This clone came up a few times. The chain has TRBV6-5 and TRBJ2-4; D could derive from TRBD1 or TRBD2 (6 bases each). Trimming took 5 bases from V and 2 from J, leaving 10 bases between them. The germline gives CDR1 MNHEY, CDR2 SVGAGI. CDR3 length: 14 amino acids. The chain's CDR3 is CASSGGLTKNIQYF. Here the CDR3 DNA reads TGTGCCAGCAGTGGGGGGCTAACCAAAAACATTCAGTACTTC.

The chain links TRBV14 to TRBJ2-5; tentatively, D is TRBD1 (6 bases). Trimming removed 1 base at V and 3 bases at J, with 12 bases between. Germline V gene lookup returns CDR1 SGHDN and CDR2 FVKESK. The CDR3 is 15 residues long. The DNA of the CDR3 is TGTGCCAGCAGCCAAGTTTGGACAGTGAAAGAGACCCAGTACTTC. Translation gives CASSQVWTVKETQYF.

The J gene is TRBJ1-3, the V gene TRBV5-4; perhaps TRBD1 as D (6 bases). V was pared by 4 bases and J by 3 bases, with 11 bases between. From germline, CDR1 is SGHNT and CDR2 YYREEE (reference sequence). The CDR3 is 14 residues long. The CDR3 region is CASSQQGFGNTIYF. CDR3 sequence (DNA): TGTGCCAGCAGCCAACAGGGATTTGGAAACACCATATATTTT. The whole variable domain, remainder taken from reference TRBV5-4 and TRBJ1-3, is ETGVTQSPTHLIKTRGQQVTLRCSSQSGHNTVSWYQQALGQGPQFIFQYYREEENGRGNFPPRFSGLQFPNYSSELNVNALELDDSALYLCASSQQGFGNTIYFGEGSWLTVV.

CDR3 region: CASSSYTEAFF. CDR3 coding DNA: TGTGCCAGCAGTTCCTACACTGAAGCTTTCTTT. The chain employs TRBV27 and TRBJ1-1; no firm D call. Per germline, CDR1 MNHEY and CDR2 SMNVEV (reference sequence). Between the trimmed V and J ends, which lost 4 bases and 3 bases, there was a span of 3 bases. This CDR3 has 11 residues.

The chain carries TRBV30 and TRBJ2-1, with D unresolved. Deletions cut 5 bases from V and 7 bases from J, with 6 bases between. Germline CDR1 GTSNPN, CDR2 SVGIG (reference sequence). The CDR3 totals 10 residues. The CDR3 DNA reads TGTGCCTGGGGGATTAATGAGCAGTTCTTC. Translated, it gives CAWGINEQFF.

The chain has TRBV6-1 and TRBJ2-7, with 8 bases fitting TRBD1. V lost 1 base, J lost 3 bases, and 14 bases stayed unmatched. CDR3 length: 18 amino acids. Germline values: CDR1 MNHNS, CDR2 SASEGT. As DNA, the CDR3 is TGTGCCAGCAGTGAAGGACCGGGGCGGACAGGGATAAGCTACGAGCAGTACTTC. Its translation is CASSEGPGRTGISYEQYF.

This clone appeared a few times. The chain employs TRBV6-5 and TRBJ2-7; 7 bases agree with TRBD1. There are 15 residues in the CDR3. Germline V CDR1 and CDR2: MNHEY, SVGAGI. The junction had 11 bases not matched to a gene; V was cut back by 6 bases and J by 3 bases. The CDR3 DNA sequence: TGTGCCAGCAGATTACCCACAGGGGCGGGCTACGAGCAGTACTTC. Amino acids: CASRLPTGAGYEQYF.

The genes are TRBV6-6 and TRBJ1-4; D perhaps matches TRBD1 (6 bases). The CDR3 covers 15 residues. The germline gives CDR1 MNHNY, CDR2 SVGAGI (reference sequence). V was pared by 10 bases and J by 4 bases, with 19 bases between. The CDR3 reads CATGQFLGDNEKLFF. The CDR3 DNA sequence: TGTGCCACCGGACAGTTCTTAGGGGATAATGAAAAACTGTTTTTT.

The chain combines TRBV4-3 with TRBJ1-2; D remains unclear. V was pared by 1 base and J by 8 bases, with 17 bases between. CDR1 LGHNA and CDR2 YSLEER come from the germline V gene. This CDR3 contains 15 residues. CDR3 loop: CASSQVMAPMGGYTF. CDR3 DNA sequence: TGCGCCAGCAGCCAAGTAATGGCCCCAATGGGGGGCTACACCTTC.

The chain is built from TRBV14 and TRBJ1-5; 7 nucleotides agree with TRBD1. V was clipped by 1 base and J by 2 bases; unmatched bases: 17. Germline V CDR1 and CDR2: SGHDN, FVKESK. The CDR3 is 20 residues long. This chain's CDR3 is CASSQAALRWGGQGNQPQHF. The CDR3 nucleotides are TGTGCCAGCAGCCAAGCCGCCCTGAGATGGGGTGGACAGGGCAATCAGCCCCAGCATTTT.

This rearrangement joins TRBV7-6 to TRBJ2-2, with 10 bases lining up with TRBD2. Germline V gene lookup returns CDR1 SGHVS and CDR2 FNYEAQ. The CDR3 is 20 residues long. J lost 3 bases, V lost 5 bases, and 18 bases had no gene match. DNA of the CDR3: TGTGCCAGCAGCATACCAGGAACTAGCGGGGCGCCAGATGACACCGGGGAGCTGTTTTTT. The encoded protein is CASSIPGTSGAPDDTGELFF.

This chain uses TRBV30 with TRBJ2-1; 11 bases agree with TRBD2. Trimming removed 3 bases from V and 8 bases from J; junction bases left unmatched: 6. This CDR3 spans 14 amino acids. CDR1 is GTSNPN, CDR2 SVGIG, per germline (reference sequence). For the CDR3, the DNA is TGTGCCTGGAGCAAGACTAGCGGGATGGATGAGCAGTTCTTC. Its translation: CAWSKTSGMDEQFF.

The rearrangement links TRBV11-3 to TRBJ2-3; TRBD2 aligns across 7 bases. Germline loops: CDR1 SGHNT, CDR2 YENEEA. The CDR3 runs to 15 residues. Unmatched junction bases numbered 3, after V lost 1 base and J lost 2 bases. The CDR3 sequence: CASSLGAGDTDTQYF. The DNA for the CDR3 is TGTGCCAGCAGCTTAGGGGCGGGGGACACAGATACGCAGTATTTT.

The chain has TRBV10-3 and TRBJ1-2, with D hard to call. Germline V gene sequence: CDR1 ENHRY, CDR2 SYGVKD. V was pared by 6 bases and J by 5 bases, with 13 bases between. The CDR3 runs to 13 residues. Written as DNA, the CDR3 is TGTGCCATCAGGGTCGATGAGGATTATGGCTACACCTTC. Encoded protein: CAIRVDEDYGYTF.

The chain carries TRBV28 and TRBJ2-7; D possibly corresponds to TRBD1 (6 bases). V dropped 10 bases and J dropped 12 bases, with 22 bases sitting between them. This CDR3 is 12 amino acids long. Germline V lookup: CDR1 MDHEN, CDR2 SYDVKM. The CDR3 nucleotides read TGTGCCACCCAGACGGACAGTGCCGCGCGGTACTTC. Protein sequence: CATQTDSAARYF. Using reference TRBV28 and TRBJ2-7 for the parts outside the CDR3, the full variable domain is DVKVTQSSRYLVKRTGEKVFLECVQDMDHENMFWYRQDPGLGLRLIYFSYDVKMKEKGDIPEGYSVSREKKERFSLILESASTNQTSMYLCATQTDSAARYFGPGTRLTVT.

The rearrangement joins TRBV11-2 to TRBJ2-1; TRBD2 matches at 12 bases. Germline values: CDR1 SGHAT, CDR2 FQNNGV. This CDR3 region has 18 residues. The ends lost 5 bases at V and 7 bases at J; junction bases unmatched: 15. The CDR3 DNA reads TGTGCCAGCAGCCATCCCCTAGCGGGAGGGCCTCGGGTGAATGAGCAGTTCTTC. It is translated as CASSHPLAGGPRVNEQFF.

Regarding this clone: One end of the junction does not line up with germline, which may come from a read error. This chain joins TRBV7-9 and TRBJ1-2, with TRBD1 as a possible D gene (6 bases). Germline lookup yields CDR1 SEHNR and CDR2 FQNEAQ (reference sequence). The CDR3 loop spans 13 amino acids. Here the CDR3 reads CASSYTDRPVPLF. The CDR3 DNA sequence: TGTGCCAGCAGCTACACCGACAGGCCGGTCCCCCTCTTC.

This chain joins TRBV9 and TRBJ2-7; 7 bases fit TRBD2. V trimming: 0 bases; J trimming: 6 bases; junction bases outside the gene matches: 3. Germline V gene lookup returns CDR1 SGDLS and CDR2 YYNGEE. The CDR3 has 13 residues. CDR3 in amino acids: CASSVDPGGEQYF. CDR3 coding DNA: TGTGCCAGCAGCGTAGACCCGGGGGGCGAGCAGTACTTC. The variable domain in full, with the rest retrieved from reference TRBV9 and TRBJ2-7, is DSGVTQTPKHLITATGQRVTLRCSPRSGDLSVYWYQQSLDQGLQFLIQYYNGEERAKGNILERFSAQQFPDLHSELNLSSLELGDSALYFCASSVDPGGEQYFGPGTRLTVT.

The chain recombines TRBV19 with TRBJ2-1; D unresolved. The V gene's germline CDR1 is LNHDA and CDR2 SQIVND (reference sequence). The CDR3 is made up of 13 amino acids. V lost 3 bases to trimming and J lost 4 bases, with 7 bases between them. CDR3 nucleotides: TGTGCCAGTAGTATCACGGCATACAATGAGCAGTTCTTC. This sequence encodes CASSITAYNEQFF.

CDR3 nucleotide sequence: TGTGCCAGCAGTGGCGAGGGCGGCTCCTACGAGCAGTACTTC. This codes for CASSGEGGSYEQYF. The rearrangement uses TRBV6-4 and TRBJ2-7; possibly TRBD2 for D (5 bases). V lost 4 bases and J 0 bases, leaving 10 bases between the germline ends. Germline CDR1 and CDR2: MRHNA and SNTAGT. This CDR3 is 14 amino acids long.

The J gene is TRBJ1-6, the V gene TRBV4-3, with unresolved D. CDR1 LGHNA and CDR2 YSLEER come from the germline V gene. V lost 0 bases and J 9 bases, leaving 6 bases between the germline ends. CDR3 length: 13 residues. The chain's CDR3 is CASSQDLSSPLHF. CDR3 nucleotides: TGCGCCAGCAGCCAAGATCTCTCTTCACCCCTCCACTTT.

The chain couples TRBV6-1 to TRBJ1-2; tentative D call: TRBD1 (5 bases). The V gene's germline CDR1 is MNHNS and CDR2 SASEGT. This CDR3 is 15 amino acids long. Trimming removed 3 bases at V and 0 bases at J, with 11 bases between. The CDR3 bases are TGTGCCAGCAGTGACCCCTGGGGGGCTAACTATGGCTACACCTTC. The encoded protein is CASSDPWGANYGYTF.

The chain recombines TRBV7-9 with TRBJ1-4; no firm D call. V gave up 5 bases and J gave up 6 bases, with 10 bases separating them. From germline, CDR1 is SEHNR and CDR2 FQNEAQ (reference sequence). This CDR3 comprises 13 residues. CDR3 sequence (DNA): TGTGCCAGCAGCACCCGGAGTTATGAAAAACTGTTTTTT. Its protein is CASSTRSYEKLFF.

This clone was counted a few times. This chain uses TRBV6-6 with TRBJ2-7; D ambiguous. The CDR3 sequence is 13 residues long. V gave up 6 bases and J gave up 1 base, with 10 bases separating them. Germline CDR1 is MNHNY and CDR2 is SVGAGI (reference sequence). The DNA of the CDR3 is TGTGCCAGCAGCCTCACTGCGTCCTACGAGCAGTACTTC. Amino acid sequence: CASSLTASYEQYF.

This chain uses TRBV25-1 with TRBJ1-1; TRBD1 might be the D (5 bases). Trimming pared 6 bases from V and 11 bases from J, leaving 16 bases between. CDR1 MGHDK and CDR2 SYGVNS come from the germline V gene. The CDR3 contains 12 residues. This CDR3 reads CASRGGAFDAFF. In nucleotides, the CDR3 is TGTGCCAGCAGAGGCGGGGCCTTCGATGCTTTCTTT.